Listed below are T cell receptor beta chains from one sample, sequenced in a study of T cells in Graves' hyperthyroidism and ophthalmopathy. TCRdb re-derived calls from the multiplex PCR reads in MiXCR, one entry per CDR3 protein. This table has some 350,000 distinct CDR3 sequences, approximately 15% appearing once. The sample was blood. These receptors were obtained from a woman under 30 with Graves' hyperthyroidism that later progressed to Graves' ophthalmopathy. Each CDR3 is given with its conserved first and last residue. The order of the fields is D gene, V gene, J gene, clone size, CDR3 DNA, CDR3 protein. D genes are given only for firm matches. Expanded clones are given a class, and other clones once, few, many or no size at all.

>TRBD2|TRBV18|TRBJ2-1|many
TGTGCCAGCTCACAAAGTAGCGGGACTTTATACAATGAGCAGTTCTTC
CASSQSSGTLYNEQFF
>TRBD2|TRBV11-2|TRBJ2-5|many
TGTGCCAGCAGCTTAGAATCCCGACTAGCGGAACAAGAGACCCAGTACTTC
CASSLESRLAEQETQYF
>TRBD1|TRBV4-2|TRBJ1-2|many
TGTGCCAGCAGTCCCATCAGGGGGTATGGCTACACCTTC
CASSPIRGYGYTF
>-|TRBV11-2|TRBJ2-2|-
TGTGCCAGCAGCTTAAGAATTAGTCTCGATCTAGACCCCGGGGAGCTGTTTTTT
CASSLRISLDLDPGELFF
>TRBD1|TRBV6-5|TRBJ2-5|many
TGTGCCAGCAGTTACTCGGACAGGGAGGAGACCCAGTACTTC
CASSYSDREETQYF
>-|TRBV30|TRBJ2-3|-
TGTGCCTGGAGGTCCCGGACCCCCCGACCAGATACGCAGTATTTT
CAWRSRTPRPDTQYF
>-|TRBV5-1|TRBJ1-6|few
TGCGCCAGCAGCTTGCAGGGAAAGGATTCACCCCTCCACTTT
CASSLQGKDSPLHF
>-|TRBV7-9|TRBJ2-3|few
TGTGCCTGCAGCCCCTCCCCAGATACGCAGTATTTT
CACSPSPDTQYF
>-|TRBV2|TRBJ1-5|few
TGTGCCAGCAGTGAAATGGGCGAGAGTCAGCCCCAGCATTTT
CASSEMGESQPQHF
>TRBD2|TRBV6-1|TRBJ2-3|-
TGTGCCAGCAGGTCTAGCGGAGCACCAGATACGCAGTATTTT
CASRSSGAPDTQYF
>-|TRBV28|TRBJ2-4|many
TGTGCCAGCAGTTTCACCAGGGAGGCCAAAAACATTCAGTACTTC
CASSFTREAKNIQYF